Shown below are 17 T cell receptor beta chains from a single sample sequenced in a study of cytomegalovirus exposure and HLA in healthy donors. The PCR was carried out with 60 Vbeta primers and 13 Jbeta primers. Using immunoSEQ multiplex PCR, the repertoire was profiled, and TCRdb retains in-frame clones only, with some absent. This sample has 190,000 or so clones, with roughly 77% found just once. What was sequenced was PBMCs. Source of these receptors: a male donor in good health and CMV-seropositive.

This clone is a singleton in its sample. This chain links TRBV18 with TRBJ2-3, with 12 bases lining up with TRBD1. CDR1 is KGHSH and CDR2 is LQKENI in the germline V gene. The junction had 5 bases not matched to a gene; V was cut back by 3 bases and J by 7 bases. The CDR3 consists of 15 residues. The CDR3 sequence: CASSPQGQGANTQYF. The CDR3, as DNA: TGTGCCAGCTCACCGCAGGGACAGGGGGCGAATACGCAGTATTTT. Filled out from reference TRBV18 and TRBJ2-3, the complete variable domain reads NAGVMQNPRHLVRRRGQEARLRCSPMKGHSHVYWYRQLPEEGLKFMVYLQKENIIDESGMPKERFSAEFPKEGPSILRIQQVVRGDSAAYFCASSPQGQGANTQYFGPGTRLTVL.

The chain links TRBV5-1 to TRBJ2-1; a possible D gene is TRBD2 (5 bases). Germline V CDR1 and CDR2: SGHRS, YFSETQ. The CDR3 spans 13 residues. Between the trimmed V and J ends, which lost 5 bases and 6 bases, there was a span of 12 bases. The CDR3: CASSSEGLNEQFF. CDR3 DNA sequence: TGCGCCAGCAGTTCCGAGGGCCTCAATGAGCAGTTCTTC.

The chain combines TRBV6-1 with TRBJ2-5; no clear D gene. V was pared by 7 bases and J by 2 bases, with 17 bases between. Germline V gives CDR1 MNHNS, CDR2 SASEGT. The CDR3 has 15 residues. CDR3 sequence: CASKRMGLLQETQYF. As DNA, the CDR3 is TGTGCCAGCAAACGTATGGGCCTTTTACAAGAGACCCAGTACTTC.

The chain is built from TRBV11-2 and TRBJ1-1; D unclear. V lost 5 bases and J 5 bases, leaving 15 bases between the germline ends. In germline, CDR1 is SGHAT, CDR2 FQNNGV. CDR3 length equals 14 residues. CDR3 nucleotides: TGTGCCAGCAGCAAAGGGAGGATGTTAACTGAAGCTTTCTTT. Its protein is CASSKGRMLTEAFF. The full variable domain, in which reference TRBV11-2 and TRBJ1-1 provide the parts outside the CDR3, is EAGVAQSPRYKIIEKRQSVAFWCNPISGHATLYWYQQILGQGPKLLIQFQNNGVVDDSQLPKDRFSAERLKGVDSTLKIQPAKLEDSAVYLCASSKGRMLTEAFFGQGTRLTVV.

The chain is built from TRBV27 and TRBJ1-4; possibly TRBD1 for D (6 bases). Germline lookup yields CDR1 MNHEY and CDR2 SMNVEV (reference sequence). The CDR3 has 13 amino acids. V lost 10 bases, J lost 3 bases, and 12 bases lay in between. The CDR3 region is CANQGLANEKLFF. For the CDR3, the DNA is TGTGCCAACCAGGGGTTGGCTAATGAAAAACTGTTTTTT.

The chain links TRBV9 to TRBJ1-2, with a possible D match to TRBD1 (5 bases). V was clipped by 2 bases and J by 3 bases, with 20 bases between them. This CDR3 spans 17 amino acids. Germline V gene lookup returns CDR1 SGDLS and CDR2 YYNGEE. The CDR3 nucleotides are TGTGCCAGCAGCGTCTCCCCTTACCGCCGGGGGGACTATGGCTACACCTTC. It encodes CASSVSPYRRGDYGYTF.

The CDR3 bases are TGCGCCAGCAGCTGGACGGGACTAGCGTACGAGCAGTACTTC. Amino acid sequence: CASSWTGLAYEQYF. This rearrangement joins TRBV5-1 to TRBJ2-7; 10 positions agree with TRBD2. CDR1 and CDR2 from the germline V gene are SGHRS and YFSETQ. This CDR3 is 14 amino acids long. Losses at the gene ends were 3 bases for V and 4 bases for J; bases not matched to a gene: 4.

The chain employs TRBV9 and TRBJ1-1; unclear D gene. Trimming cost V 0 bases and J 7 bases, with 10 bases left between them. This CDR3 comprises 13 residues. Germline CDR1 SGDLS, CDR2 YYNGEE. In DNA form, the CDR3 reads TGTGCCAGCAGCGTAGGTCCCGCAGGTGAAGCTTTCTTT. It codes for CASSVGPAGEAFF.

The rearrangement joins TRBV5-1 to TRBJ2-1; D unresolved. The ends were cut back, 7 bases at V and 0 bases at J, with 11 bases in the middle. The CDR3 is 14 residues long. Germline values: CDR1 SGHRS, CDR2 YFSETQ. The CDR3 reads CASATIGSYNEQFF. In DNA, the CDR3 is TGCGCCAGCGCCACAATTGGCTCCTACAATGAGCAGTTCTTC. The whole variable domain, remainder taken from reference TRBV5-1 and TRBJ2-1, is KAGVTQTPRYLIKTRGQQVTLSCSPISGHRSVSWYQQTPGQGLQFLFEYFSETQRNKGNFPGRFSGRQFSNSRSEMNVSTLELGDSALYLCASATIGSYNEQFFGPGTRLTVL.

The chain couples TRBV30 to TRBJ2-7; D gene uncertain. The length of the CDR3 is 13 residues. The germline V gene encodes CDR1 GTSNPN and CDR2 SVGIG (reference sequence). V was cut by 1 base and J by 6 bases, with 13 bases left in between. The CDR3 DNA reads as TGTGCCTGGAGTGGGGCGTCCTTCGGCGAGCAGTACTTC. Its translation is CAWSGASFGEQYF.

This rearrangement joins TRBV5-4 to TRBJ2-7; perhaps TRBD1 as D (6 bases). With 4 bases removed from V and 2 bases from J, the gap between germline ends came to 16 bases. The CDR3 consists of 15 residues. The germline CDR1 and CDR2 sequences are SGHNT and YYREEE (reference sequence). The CDR3 DNA follows: TGTGCCAGCAGCGCGACAGTCACAGGGACCTACGAGCAGTACTTC. This translates into CASSATVTGTYEQYF.

The rearrangement links TRBV4-3 to TRBJ2-7; TRBD1 is a possible D gene (5 bases). The V gene's germline CDR1 is LGHNA and CDR2 YSLEER. The CDR3 is 13 amino acids. Between the trimmed V and J ends, which lost 4 bases and 5 bases, there was a span of 12 bases. The CDR3 nucleotides are TGCGCCAGCAGCCGCCTTCAGGGCCACGAGCAGTACTTC. It encodes CASSRLQGHEQYF.

The V gene is TRBV7-9, the J gene TRBJ2-7; possibly TRBD2 for D (5 bases). Per the germline V gene, CDR1 is SEHNR and CDR2 is FQNEAQ (reference sequence). CDR3 length: 15 amino acids. The ends were cut back, 5 bases at V and 6 bases at J, with 20 bases in the middle. CDR3 nucleotides: TGTGCCAGCAGCCCGACCCAAGGGAGACGGGGCGAGCAGTACTTC. Protein product: CASSPTQGRRGEQYF.

V gene TRBV14 combines with J gene TRBJ1-1, with 7 bases matching TRBD1. The CDR3 is 17 amino acids. The germline CDR1 and CDR2 sequences are SGHDN and FVKESK. The J segment lost 0 bases and the V segment lost 2 bases, leaving 9 bases of the junction unmatched. CDR3 residues: CASSQSTGQTMNTEAFF. CDR3 coding DNA: TGTGCCAGCAGCCAATCTACGGGACAGACAATGAACACTGAAGCTTTCTTT.

The J gene is TRBJ2-2, the V gene TRBV28, with a tentative D call TRBD1 (6 bases). The germline gives CDR1 MDHEN, CDR2 SYDVKM. This CDR3 spans 12 amino acids. The V end lost 10 bases, the J end lost 8 bases, and 14 bases lay between the germline ends. CDR3 residues: CATHLGTGELFF. The CDR3 coding sequence is TGTGCCACTCACCTTGGGACAGGGGAGCTGTTTTTT.

The rearrangement links TRBV7-9 to TRBJ2-7; D not certain. The CDR3 totals 14 residues. Germline V lookup: CDR1 SEHNR, CDR2 FQNEAQ (reference sequence). With 2 bases removed from V and 9 bases from J, the gap between germline ends came to 17 bases. CDR3 bases: TGTGCCAGCAGCTTAAGCGCGGCTACGACGGGGCAGTACTTC. Translating gives CASSLSAATTGQYF.

The rearrangement links TRBV6-5 to TRBJ2-1; D is possibly TRBD1 (6 bases). The CDR3 consists of 14 residues. Germline loops: CDR1 MNHEY, CDR2 SVGAGI. The V gene lost 6 bases and the J gene lost 3 bases, with 12 bases spanning the gap. CDR3 protein: CASSIRDNYNEQFF. The CDR3 coding sequence is TGTGCCAGCAGCATCCGGGACAACTACAATGAGCAGTTCTTC.